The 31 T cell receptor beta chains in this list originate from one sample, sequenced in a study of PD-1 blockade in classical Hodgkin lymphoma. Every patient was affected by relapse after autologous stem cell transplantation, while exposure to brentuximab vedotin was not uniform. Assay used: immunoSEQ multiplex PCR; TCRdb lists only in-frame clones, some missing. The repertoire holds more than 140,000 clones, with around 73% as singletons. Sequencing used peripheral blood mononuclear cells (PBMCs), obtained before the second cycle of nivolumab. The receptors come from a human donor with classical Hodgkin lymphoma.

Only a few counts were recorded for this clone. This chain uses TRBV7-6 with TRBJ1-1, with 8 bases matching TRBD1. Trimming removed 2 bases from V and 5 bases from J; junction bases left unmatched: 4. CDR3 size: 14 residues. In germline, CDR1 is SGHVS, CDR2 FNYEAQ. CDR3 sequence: CASSLNTGGTEAFF. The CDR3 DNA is TGTGCCAGCAGCTTAAACACAGGGGGGACTGAAGCTTTCTTT.

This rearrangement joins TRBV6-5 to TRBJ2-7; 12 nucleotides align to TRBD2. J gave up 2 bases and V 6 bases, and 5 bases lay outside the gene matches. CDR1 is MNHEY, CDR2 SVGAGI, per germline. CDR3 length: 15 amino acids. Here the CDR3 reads CASRRTSGETYEQYF. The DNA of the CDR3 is TGTGCCAGCAGGCGGACTAGCGGGGAGACCTACGAGCAGTACTTC.

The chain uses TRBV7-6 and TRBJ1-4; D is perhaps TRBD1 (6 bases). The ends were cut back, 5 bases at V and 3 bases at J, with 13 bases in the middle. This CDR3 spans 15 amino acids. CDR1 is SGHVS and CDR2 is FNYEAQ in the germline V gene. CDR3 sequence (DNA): TGTGCCAGCAGCCTATCAGGGGTTGCTAATGAAAAACTGTTTTTT. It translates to CASSLSGVANEKLFF.

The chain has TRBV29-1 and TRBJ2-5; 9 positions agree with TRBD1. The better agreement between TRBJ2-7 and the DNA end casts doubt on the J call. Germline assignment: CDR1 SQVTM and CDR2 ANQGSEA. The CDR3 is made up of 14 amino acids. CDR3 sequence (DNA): TGCAGCGTTGCGAGGGGACAGGGATCCTACGAGCAGTACTTC. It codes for CSVARGQGSYEQYF.

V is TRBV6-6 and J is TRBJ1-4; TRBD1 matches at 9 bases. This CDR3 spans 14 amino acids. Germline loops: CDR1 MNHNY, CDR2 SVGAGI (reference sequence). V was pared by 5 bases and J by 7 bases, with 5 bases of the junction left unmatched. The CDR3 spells CASSVGQGGEKLFF. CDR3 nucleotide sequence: TGTGCCAGCAGTGTGGGACAGGGAGGTGAAAAACTGTTTTTT.

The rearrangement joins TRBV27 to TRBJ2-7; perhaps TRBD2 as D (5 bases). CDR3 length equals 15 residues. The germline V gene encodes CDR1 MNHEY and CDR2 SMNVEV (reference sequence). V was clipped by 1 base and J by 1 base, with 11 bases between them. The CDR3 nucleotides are TGTGCCAGCAGTTTATTCCCTAGCACTTCCTACGAGCAGTACTTC. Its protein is CASSLFPSTSYEQYF.

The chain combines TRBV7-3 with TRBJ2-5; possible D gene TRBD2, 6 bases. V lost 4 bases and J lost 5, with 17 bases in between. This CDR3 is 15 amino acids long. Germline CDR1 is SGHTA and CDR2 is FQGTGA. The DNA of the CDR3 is TGTGCCAGCAGCTCCCAGGGACTGGAGGGGGAGACCCAGTACTTC. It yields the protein CASSSQGLEGETQYF. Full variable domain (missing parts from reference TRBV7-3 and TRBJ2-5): GAGVSQTPSNKVTEKGKYVELRCDPISGHTALYWYRQSLGQGPEFLIYFQGTGAADDSGLPNDRFFAVRPEGSVSTLKIQRTERGDSAVYLCASSSQGLEGETQYFGPGTRLLVL.

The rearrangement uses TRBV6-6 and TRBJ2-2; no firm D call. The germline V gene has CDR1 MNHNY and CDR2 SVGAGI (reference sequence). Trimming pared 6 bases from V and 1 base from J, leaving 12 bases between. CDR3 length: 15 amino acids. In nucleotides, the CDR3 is TGTGCCAGCAGCCCCACACCCCTGAACACCGGGGAGCTGTTTTTT. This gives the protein CASSPTPLNTGELFF.

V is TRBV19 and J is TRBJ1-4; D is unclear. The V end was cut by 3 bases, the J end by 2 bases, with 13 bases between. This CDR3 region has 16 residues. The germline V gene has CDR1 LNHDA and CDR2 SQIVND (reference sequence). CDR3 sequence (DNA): TGTGCCAGTAGTATGAACCGGTTTGGGACTAATGAAAAACTGTTTTTT. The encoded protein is CASSMNRFGTNEKLFF.

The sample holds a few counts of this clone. In DNA, the CDR3 is TGTGCCAGTAGTCTCGAACACTCCGACTATGGCTACACCTTC. As protein: CASSLEHSDYGYTF. The chain combines TRBV19 with TRBJ1-2; no reliable D call. V was cut by 5 bases and J by 3 bases, with 13 bases left in between. Germline V CDR1 and CDR2: LNHDA, SQIVND (reference sequence). This CDR3 region has 14 residues.

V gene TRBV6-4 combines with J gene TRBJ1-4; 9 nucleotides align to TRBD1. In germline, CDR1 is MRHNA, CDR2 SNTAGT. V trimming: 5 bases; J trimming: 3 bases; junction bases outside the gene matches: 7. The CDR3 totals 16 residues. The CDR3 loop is CASSYPDRGSNEKLFF. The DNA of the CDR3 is TGTGCCAGCAGTTATCCCGACAGGGGGTCTAATGAAAAACTGTTTTTT.

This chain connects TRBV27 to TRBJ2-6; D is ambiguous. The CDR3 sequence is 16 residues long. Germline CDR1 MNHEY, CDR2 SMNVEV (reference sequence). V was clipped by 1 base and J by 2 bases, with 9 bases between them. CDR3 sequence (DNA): TGTGCCAGCAGTTTATTTTCGGACCCTGGGGCCAACGTCCTGACTTTC. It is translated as CASSLFSDPGANVLTF.

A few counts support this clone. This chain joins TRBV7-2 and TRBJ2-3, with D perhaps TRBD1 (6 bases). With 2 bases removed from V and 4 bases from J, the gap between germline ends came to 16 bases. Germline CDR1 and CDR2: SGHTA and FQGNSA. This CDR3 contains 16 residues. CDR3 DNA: TGTGCCAGCAGCTTAAGAACAGGGTATCGATCAGATACGCAGTATTTT. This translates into CASSLRTGYRSDTQYF.

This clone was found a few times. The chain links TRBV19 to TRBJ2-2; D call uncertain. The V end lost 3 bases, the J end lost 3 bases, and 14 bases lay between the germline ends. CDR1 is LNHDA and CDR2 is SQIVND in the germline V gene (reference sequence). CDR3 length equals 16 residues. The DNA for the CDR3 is TGTGCCAGTAGTATTGGTTGGGGAACTGACACCGGGGAGCTGTTTTTT. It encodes CASSIGWGTDTGELFF.

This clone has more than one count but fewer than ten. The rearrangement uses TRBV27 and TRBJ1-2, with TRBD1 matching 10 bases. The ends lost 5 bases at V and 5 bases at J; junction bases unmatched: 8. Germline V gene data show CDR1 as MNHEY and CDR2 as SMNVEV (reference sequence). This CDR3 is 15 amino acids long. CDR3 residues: CASSLGQGVGYGYTF. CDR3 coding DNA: TGTGCCAGCAGTCTCGGACAGGGGGTAGGGTATGGCTACACCTTC.

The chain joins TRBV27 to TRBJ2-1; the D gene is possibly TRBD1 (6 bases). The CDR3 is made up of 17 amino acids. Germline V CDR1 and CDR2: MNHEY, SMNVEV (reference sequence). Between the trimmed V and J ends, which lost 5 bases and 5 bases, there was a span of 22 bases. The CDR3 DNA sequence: TGTGCCAGCAGTGGGAGACAGGTCCCTCGGGGCCACAATGAGCAGTTCTTC. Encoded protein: CASSGRQVPRGHNEQFF.

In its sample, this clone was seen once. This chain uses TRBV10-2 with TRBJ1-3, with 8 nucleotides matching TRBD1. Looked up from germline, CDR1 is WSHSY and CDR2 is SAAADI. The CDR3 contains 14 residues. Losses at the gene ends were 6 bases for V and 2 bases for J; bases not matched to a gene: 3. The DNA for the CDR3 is TGCGCCAGCAGGACAGGGGTAACTGGAAACACCATATATTTT. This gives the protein CASRTGVTGNTIYF.

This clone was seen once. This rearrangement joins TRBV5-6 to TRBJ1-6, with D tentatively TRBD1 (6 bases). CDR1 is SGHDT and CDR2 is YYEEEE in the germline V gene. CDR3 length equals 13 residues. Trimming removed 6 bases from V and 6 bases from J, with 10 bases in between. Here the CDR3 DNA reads TGTGCCAGCAACGGACAGATTAATTCACCCCTCCACTTT. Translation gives CASNGQINSPLHF.

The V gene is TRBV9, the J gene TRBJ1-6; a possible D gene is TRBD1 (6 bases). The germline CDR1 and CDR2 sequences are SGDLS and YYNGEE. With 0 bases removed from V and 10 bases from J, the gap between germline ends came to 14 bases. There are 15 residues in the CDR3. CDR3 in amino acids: CASSVGPRGDSPLHF. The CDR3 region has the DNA TGTGCCAGCAGCGTAGGCCCGAGGGGGGACTCACCCCTCCACTTT.

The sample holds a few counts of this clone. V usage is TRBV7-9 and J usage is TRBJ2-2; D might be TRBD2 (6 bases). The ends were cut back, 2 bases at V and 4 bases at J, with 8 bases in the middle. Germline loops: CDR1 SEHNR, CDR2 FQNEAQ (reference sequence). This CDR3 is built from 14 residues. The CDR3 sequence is CASSLIAVTGELFF. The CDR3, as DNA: TGTGCCAGCAGCTTAATAGCGGTCACCGGGGAGCTGTTTTTT.

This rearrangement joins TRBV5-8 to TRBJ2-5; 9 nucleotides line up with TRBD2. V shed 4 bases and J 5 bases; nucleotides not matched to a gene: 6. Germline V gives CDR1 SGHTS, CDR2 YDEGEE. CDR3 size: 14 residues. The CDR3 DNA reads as TGTGCCAGCAGCGTGGGACTAGCAGCGGAGACCCAGTACTTC. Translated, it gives CASSVGLAAETQYF.

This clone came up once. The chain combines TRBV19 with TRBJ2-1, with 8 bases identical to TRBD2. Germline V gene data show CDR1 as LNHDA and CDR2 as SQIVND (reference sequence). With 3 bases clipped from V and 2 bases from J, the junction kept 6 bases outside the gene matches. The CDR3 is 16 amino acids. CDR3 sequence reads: CASSIESSGTYNEQFF. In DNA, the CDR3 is TGTGCCAGTAGTATTGAGAGTAGCGGGACCTACAATGAGCAGTTCTTC.

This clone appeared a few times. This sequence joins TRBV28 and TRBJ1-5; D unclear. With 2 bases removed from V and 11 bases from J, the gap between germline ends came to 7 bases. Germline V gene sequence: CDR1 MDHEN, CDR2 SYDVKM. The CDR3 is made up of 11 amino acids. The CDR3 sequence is CASSLRISQHF. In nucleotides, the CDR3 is TGTGCCAGCAGTTTACGGATCTCCCAGCATTTT.

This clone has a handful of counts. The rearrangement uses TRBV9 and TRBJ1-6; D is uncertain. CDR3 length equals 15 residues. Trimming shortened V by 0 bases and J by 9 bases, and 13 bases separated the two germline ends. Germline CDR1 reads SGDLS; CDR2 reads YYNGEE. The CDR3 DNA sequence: TGTGCCAGCAGCGTAGCTGAGGCCCGTCCTTCACCCCTCCACTTT. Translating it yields CASSVAEARPSPLHF.

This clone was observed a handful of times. The chain's CDR3 is CASSLDRVGQPQHF. The CDR3 DNA reads as TGTGCCAGCAGCCTCGACAGGGTAGGTCAGCCCCAGCATTTT. The gene calls are TRBV11-2 and TRBJ1-5, with 7 positions matching TRBD1. Germline V gene sequence: CDR1 SGHAT, CDR2 FQNNGV. The CDR3 totals 14 residues. The trim removed 5 bases at V and 6 bases at J, leaving 7 bases unmatched.

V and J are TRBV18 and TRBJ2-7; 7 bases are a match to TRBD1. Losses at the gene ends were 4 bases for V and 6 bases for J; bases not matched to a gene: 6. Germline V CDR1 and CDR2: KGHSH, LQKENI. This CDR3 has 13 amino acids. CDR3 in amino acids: CASSLTGVPEQYF. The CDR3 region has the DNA TGTGCCAGCTCACTTACAGGGGTTCCCGAGCAGTACTTC. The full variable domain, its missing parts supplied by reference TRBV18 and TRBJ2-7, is NAGVMQNPRHLVRRRGQEARLRCSPMKGHSHVYWYRQLPEEGLKFMVYLQKENIIDESGMPKERFSAEFPKEGPSILRIQQVVRGDSAAYFCASSLTGVPEQYFGPGTRLTVT.

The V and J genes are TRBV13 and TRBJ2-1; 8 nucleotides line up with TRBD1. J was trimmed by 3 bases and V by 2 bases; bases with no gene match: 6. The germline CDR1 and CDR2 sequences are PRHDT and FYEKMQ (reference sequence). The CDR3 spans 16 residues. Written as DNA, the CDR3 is TGTGCCAGCAGCTTAAAGTTGGGGACAGGCTACAATGAGCAGTTCTTC. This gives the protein CASSLKLGTGYNEQFF.

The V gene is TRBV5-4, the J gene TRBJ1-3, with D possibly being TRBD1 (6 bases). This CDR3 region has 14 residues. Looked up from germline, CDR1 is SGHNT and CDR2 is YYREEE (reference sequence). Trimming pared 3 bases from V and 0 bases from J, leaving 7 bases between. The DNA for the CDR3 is TGTGCCAGCAGCTGGGACAACTCTGGAAACACCATATATTTT. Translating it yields CASSWDNSGNTIYF. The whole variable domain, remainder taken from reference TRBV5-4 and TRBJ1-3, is ETGVTQSPTHLIKTRGQQVTLRCSSQSGHNTVSWYQQALGQGPQFIFQYYREEENGRGNFPPRFSGLQFPNYSSELNVNALELDDSALYLCASSWDNSGNTIYFGEGSWLTVV.

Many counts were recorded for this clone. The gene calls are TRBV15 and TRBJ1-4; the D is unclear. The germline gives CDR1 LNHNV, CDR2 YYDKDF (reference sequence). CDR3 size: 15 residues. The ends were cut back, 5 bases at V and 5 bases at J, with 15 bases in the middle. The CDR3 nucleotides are TGTGCCACCAGCTCCGGGCGAAACCGGAATGAAAAACTGTTTTTT. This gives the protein CATSSGRNRNEKLFF.

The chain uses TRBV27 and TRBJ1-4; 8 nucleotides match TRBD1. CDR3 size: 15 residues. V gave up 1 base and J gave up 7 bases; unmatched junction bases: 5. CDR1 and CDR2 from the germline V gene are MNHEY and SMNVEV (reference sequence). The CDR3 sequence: CASSLYPGGFEKLFF. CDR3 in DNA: TGTGCCAGCAGTTTATACCCAGGGGGCTTTGAAAAACTGTTTTTT.

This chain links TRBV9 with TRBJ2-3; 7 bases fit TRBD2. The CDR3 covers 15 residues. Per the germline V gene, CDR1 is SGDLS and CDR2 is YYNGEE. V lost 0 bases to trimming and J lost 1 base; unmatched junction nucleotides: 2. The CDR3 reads CASSVDLAGTDTQYF. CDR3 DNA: TGTGCCAGCAGCGTAGACCTAGCGGGCACAGATACGCAGTATTTT.